This T cell receptor (beta chain) was sequenced for a study of blood T cell repertoires in COVID-19 (dated by TCRdb to 2018 to 2021). For the study in its entirety: Collaborator samples came from the United States, Italy and Spain and covered acute and convalescent phases of COVID-19. The material from the prospective study consisted of cDNA or gDNA derived from T cells, B-cell-depleted T cells, or PBMCs. Subjects who had been exposed to COVID-19, were actively infected with it, or had recovered from it provided the deeply sampled blood TCRbeta repertoires that made up the dataset. The repertoires were made available in a free public database intended to serve as a resource for research on the immune response to SARS-CoV-2. The sample metadata nearly always contained a de-identified subject ID, COVID-19 status, age in years and sex. HLA class I and class II types, where available, came from metadata supplied by the sample provider rather than from assay-based typing. Samples were obtained from the ongoing ImmuneRACE study (first 160 participants) and from 1,254 subjects provided by 6 global collaborators.

A word on this clone: The clone's antigen remains unknown. Base qualities are not recorded, but no much larger clone differs from it by a single base.

TCRbeta CDR3 regions were amplified from genomic DNA using the immunoSEQ Assay, a bias-controlled multiplex PCR. Processing in the source paper ran as follows. The number of nucleated cells in each sample was estimated from the amplification of reference gene primers within the assay. To quantify the absolute abundance of each unique TCRbeta CDR3 rearrangement, sequence reads were collapsed and filtered. For each sample, productive Simpson clonality was calculated as the square root of Simpson's diversity index across productive rearrangements. TCRdb holds this immuneACCESS table with in-frame rearrangements only. Some clones are missing; in checked studies, unresolved V genes explain under half, and the rest has no known cause. V, J and clone size were drawn from that table, and D and trimming were deduced from the DNA. This sample is represented by about 240,000 clones; 70% to 85% of them were singletons. The top ten clones comprise about 9.5% of the sample.

Each collaborating institution followed its own protocols to collect whole blood in K2EDTA tubes. Collaborator samples were shipped for TCRbeta analysis as frozen whole blood, isolated PBMCs, or DNA extracted from either sample type. CDR1 SGHAT and CDR2 FQNNGV are derived from the germline V gene. Trimming at the junction amounts to 4 bases on V and 3 bases on J, and the germline ends lie 13 bases apart. Its CDR3 holds 14 amino acids, cysteine through phenylalanine. The read is trimmed to its CDR3 DNA, 42 bases read in frame from base 1. Paper-wide results and their limitations: The quantity of clinical and demographic metadata differed by source and by participant and was supplied without curation.

Sequences were obtained from peripheral blood. The sequence joins TRBV11-2 to TRBJ2-7, and possibly TRBD1, on 6 matching bases. The receptor's source is a woman older than 75 with acute or convalescent COVID-19. The DNA sequence follows: TGTGCCAGCAGCTCCTCTGGGGGCGGCTACGAGCAGTACTTC. This translates into CASSSSGGGYEQYF.